This T cell receptor beta chain was sequenced for a study of T cell changes during pregnancy in multiple sclerosis. Only in-frame clones appear in the TCRdb table, and some are missing; sequencing was by immunoSEQ multiplex PCR. The table lists 56,000 or so clones, almost 95% of them singletons. V lost 1 base and J lost 6, with 9 bases in between. Germline-derived CDR1 and CDR2 are SGHVS and FNYEAQ. CDR3 size: 13 residues. The input for sequencing was CD4+ T cells from peripheral blood mononuclear cells, taken in the third trimester of pregnancy. The receptor's source is a female donor with multiple sclerosis, enrolled in a pregnancy study. The rearrangement uses TRBV7-6 and TRBJ2-5; possible D gene TRBD1, 5 bases. CDR3 sequence reads: CASSLGQLKTQYF. CDR3 nucleotides: TGTGCCAGCAGCTTAGGACAGCTTAAGACCCAGTACTTC.